Shown below are 23 T cell receptor beta chains from a single sample sequenced in a study of control samples from healthy donors and cancer patients (dated by TCRdb to the early 2020s). The library was prepared using the immunoSEQ multiplex PCR assay. Entries here come from immuneACCESS through TCRdb and include only in-frame sequences with V and J called. Some clones fail to appear in such tables; in the studies checked, an unresolved V gene covers under half of the shortfall, and the cause of the remainder is unknown. Here the sample has 100,000 to 150,000 clones; around 90% occur a single time. The top ten clones comprise around 8.7% of the sample. The sequenced sample was blood. Receptor source: a middle-aged man in good health.

The chain carries TRBV30 and TRBJ1-6; 8 bases align to TRBD1. The CDR3 consists of 14 residues. Trimming took 5 bases from V and 6 from J; bases not matched to a gene: 6. CDR1 is GTSNPN and CDR2 is SVGIG in the germline V gene (reference sequence). In DNA form, the CDR3 reads TGTGCCTGGGGGATACAGGGGGTTAATTCACCCCTCCACTTT. Its protein product is CAWGIQGVNSPLHF.

The rearrangement uses TRBV4-1 and TRBJ2-5; 8 bases line up with TRBD1. Unmatched junction bases numbered 4, after V lost 2 bases and J lost 2 bases. Germline CDR1 MGHRA, CDR2 YSYEKL. The length of the CDR3 is 15 residues. This CDR3 reads CASSQNTGGQETQYF. The DNA for the CDR3 is TGCGCCAGCAGCCAAAACACAGGGGGGCAAGAGACCCAGTACTTC.

CDR3 protein: CASSPLAGNGELFF. The CDR3 nucleotides are TGTGCCAGCAGCCCACTAGCGGGGAACGGGGAGCTGTTTTTT. The rearrangement uses TRBV3-1 (or the pseudogene TRBV3-2) and TRBJ2-2, with 10 bases fitting TRBD2. J lost 7 bases, V lost 4 bases, and 3 bases had no gene match. The CDR3 runs to 14 residues. Germline V gene lookup returns CDR1 LGHDT and CDR2 YNNKEL (reference sequence).

The chain links TRBV5-1 to TRBJ1-6; no reliable D call. V was clipped by 0 bases and J by 6 bases, with 10 bases between them. This CDR3 region has 15 residues. The germline gives CDR1 SGHRS, CDR2 YFSETQ. The chain's CDR3 is CASSLVSEGNSPLHF. The DNA of the CDR3 is TGCGCCAGCAGCTTGGTTTCGGAGGGTAATTCACCCCTCCACTTT.

Only one count was recorded for this clone. The sample has other DNA sequences that encode this CDR3 too. J is TRBJ2-5 and V is TRBV6-6; no definite D call. Trimming took 3 bases from V and 5 from J, leaving 7 bases between them. This CDR3 has 12 amino acids. From germline, CDR1 is MNHNY and CDR2 SVGAGI (reference sequence). This CDR3 reads CASSYGDETQYF. CDR3 sequence (DNA): TGTGCCAGCAGTTATGGAGATGAGACCCAGTACTTC.

The CDR3 loop reads CAWSGAGRPYEQYF. In DNA, the CDR3 is TGTGCCTGGAGTGGGGCGGGGAGACCCTACGAGCAGTACTTC. The chain uses TRBV30 and TRBJ2-7; maybe TRBD2 (6 bases). Germline-derived CDR1 and CDR2 are GTSNPN and SVGIG (reference sequence). V was clipped by 1 base and J by 2 bases, with 12 bases between them. The CDR3 length is 14 residues.

The chain has TRBV7-3 and TRBJ1-1; D is unclear. The V gene lost 5 bases and the J gene lost 4 bases, with 14 bases spanning the gap. Germline V lookup: CDR1 SGHTA, CDR2 FQGTGA. CDR3 length equals 14 residues. CDR3 DNA: TGTGCCAGCAGCGAGAATGGCCTGGTCACTGAAGCTTTCTTT. It is translated as CASSENGLVTEAFF. The complete variable domain, with remaining parts taken from reference TRBV7-3 and TRBJ1-1, reads GAGVSQTPSNKVTEKGKYVELRCDPISGHTALYWYRQSLGQGPEFLIYFQGTGAADDSGLPNDRFFAVRPEGSVSTLKIQRTERGDSAVYLCASSENGLVTEAFFGQGTRLTVV.

The rearrangement links TRBV5-5 to TRBJ2-5; D may be TRBD2 (6 bases). This CDR3 contains 16 residues. The germline V gene encodes CDR1 SGHKS and CDR2 YYEKEE (reference sequence). The V gene lost 0 bases and the J gene lost 2 bases, with 14 bases spanning the gap. CDR3 in DNA: TGTGCCAGCAGCTTGGCCCCGGGGGACCTTCAAGAGACCCAGTACTTC. Its translation is CASSLAPGDLQETQYF.

J is TRBJ2-3 and V is TRBV7-8; 8 bases align to TRBD2. This CDR3 spans 17 amino acids. V gave up 1 base and J gave up 4 bases; unmatched junction bases: 10. The germline V gene encodes CDR1 SGHVS and CDR2 FQNEAQ. The CDR3 nucleotides read TGTGCCAGCAGCTTAGGCCGGGGCGGGGGGCCCGCAGATACGCAGTATTTT. Translation gives CASSLGRGGGPADTQYF.

V and J are TRBV11-2 and TRBJ2-7, with D unclear. V was pared by 0 bases and J by 0 bases, with 9 bases between. The germline V gene has CDR1 SGHAT and CDR2 FQNNGV. The CDR3 extends over 15 amino acids. The CDR3, as DNA: TGTGCCAGCAGCTTAGATCGCGGTTCCTCCTACGAGCAGTACTTC. Translation gives CASSLDRGSSYEQYF.

The chain links TRBV19 to TRBJ1-1; the D gene is possibly TRBD1 (5 bases). Germline V gene data show CDR1 as LNHDA and CDR2 as SQIVND (reference sequence). V lost 1 base and J 4 bases, leaving 10 bases between the germline ends. The CDR3 is made up of 14 amino acids. The DNA for the CDR3 is TGTGCCAGTAGTATAGTTGGGGGAAGCACTGAAGCTTTCTTT. It encodes CASSIVGGSTEAFF.

The chain is built from TRBV4-1 and TRBJ1-5; the D gene is possibly TRBD1 (6 bases). The germline V gene encodes CDR1 MGHRA and CDR2 YSYEKL. This CDR3 has 15 amino acids. V was shortened by 0 bases and J by 6 bases, with 12 bases between the two germline ends. The CDR3 nucleotides read TGCGCCAGCAGCCAAGATCGGGGGGGCTCTCAGCCCCAGCATTTT. This codes for CASSQDRGGSQPQHF.

The chain combines TRBV10-3 with TRBJ2-5; 8 bases are shared with TRBD2. V shed 4 bases, J shed 1 base, and the junction held 5 bases outside the gene matches. The CDR3 is 15 residues long. The germline V gene has CDR1 ENHRY and CDR2 SYGVKD. The CDR3 loop is CAISGSGGPQETQYF. CDR3 bases: TGTGCCATCAGTGGGTCGGGGGGGCCCCAAGAGACCCAGTACTTC.

This clone was observed a few times. CDR3 sequence: CASSPTGEQYF. The CDR3 region has the DNA TGTGCCAGCAGCCCTACCGGCGAGCAGTACTTC. This chain connects TRBV9 to TRBJ2-7; no reliable D call. The CDR3 totals 11 residues. Per germline, CDR1 SGDLS and CDR2 YYNGEE. V shed 4 bases and J shed 6 bases, with 8 bases lying between them.

The chain combines TRBV5-1 with TRBJ1-1; TRBD1 matches at 9 bases. This CDR3 comprises 21 residues. The junction had 23 bases not matched to a gene; V was cut back by 3 bases and J by 2 bases. CDR1 and CDR2 from the germline V gene are SGHRS and YFSETQ. CDR3: CASSSPAGGFFTGGFNTEAFF. The CDR3 nucleotides are TGCGCCAGCAGCTCCCCCGCGGGTGGGTTCTTCACAGGGGGCTTTAACACTGAAGCTTTCTTT.

The genes are TRBV3-1 (or the pseudogene TRBV3-2) and TRBJ2-7; D perhaps matches TRBD1 (5 bases). Germline V gene sequence: CDR1 LGHDT, CDR2 YNNKEL (reference sequence). The CDR3 length is 14 residues. V dropped 4 bases and J dropped 0 bases, with 10 bases sitting between them. This chain's CDR3 is CASSPQVASYEQYF. CDR3 nucleotides: TGTGCCAGCAGCCCACAGGTGGCCTCCTACGAGCAGTACTTC.

This clone was picked up a small number of times. This chain uses TRBV7-9 with TRBJ2-5; 7 nucleotides match TRBD2. Trimming cost V 0 bases and J 2 bases; bases outside gene matches: 9. The CDR3 has 17 amino acids. Germline values: CDR1 SEHNR, CDR2 FQNEAQ (reference sequence). Here the CDR3 reads CASSLASGTTKQETQYF. The CDR3 DNA follows: TGTGCCAGCAGCTTAGCGTCCGGGACTACTAAACAAGAGACCCAGTACTTC.

The chain recombines TRBV27 with TRBJ1-2; TRBD1 aligns across 7 bases. In germline, CDR1 is MNHEY, CDR2 SMNVEV (reference sequence). V was pared by 0 bases and J by 7 bases, with 5 bases of the junction left unmatched. The CDR3 runs 14 residues. The CDR3, as DNA: TGTGCCAGCAGTTTATCAGGGGGCGCAGGTGGCTACACCTTC. As protein: CASSLSGGAGGYTF.

The chain uses TRBV7-8 and TRBJ1-3; 7 bases match TRBD1. J was trimmed by 0 bases and V by 5 bases; bases with no gene match: 10. This CDR3 comprises 17 residues. The germline V gene has CDR1 SGHVS and CDR2 FQNEAQ. CDR3 DNA: TGTGCCAGCAGCCCGGGGAGACAGGGCAGCTCTGGAAACACCATATATTTT. Residues: CASSPGRQGSSGNTIYF.

The chain recombines TRBV6-5 with TRBJ2-5, with 14 bases lining up with TRBD2. V lost 5 bases, J lost 3 bases, and 2 bases stayed unmatched. CDR3 length: 15 residues. Looked up from germline, CDR1 is MNHEY and CDR2 is SVGAGI. The CDR3 DNA follows: TGTGCCAGCAGTAGGACTAGCGGGGGGAAAGAGACCCAGTACTTC. This codes for CASSRTSGGKETQYF.

This clone appeared many times. A much bigger clone sits one base away, suggesting this may be a read error. At the DNA level, this CDR3 is encoded by other sequences in the same sample as well. The chain combines TRBV5-8 with TRBJ1-3, with 8 bases fitting TRBD1. Germline V gene sequence: CDR1 SGHTS, CDR2 YDEGEE. The CDR3 extends over 15 amino acids. The ends lost 3 bases at V and 4 bases at J; junction bases unmatched: 6. Here the CDR3 DNA reads TGTGCCAGCAGCTCGGACAGGGTCCCCGGAAACACCATATATTTT. Its protein product is CASSSDRVPGNTIYF.

The genes are TRBV5-6 and TRBJ1-2; 7 bases are shared with TRBD1. Germline assignment: CDR1 SGHDT and CDR2 YYEEEE. This CDR3 comprises 16 residues. Losses at the gene ends were 0 bases for V and 7 bases for J; bases not matched to a gene: 12. CDR3 sequence: CASSLGQGRIRVGYTF. CDR3 coding DNA: TGTGCCAGCAGCTTGGGACAGGGTCGGATACGTGTTGGCTACACCTTC.

The chain carries TRBV6-5 and TRBJ2-2; 7 bases map to TRBD1. In germline, CDR1 is MNHEY, CDR2 SVGAGI. This CDR3 contains 14 residues. V lost 7 bases and J lost 4; bases outside the gene matches: 6. The CDR3 bases are TGTGCCAGCATCAGACAGGGTGGCACCGGGGAGCTGTTTTTT. Its translation is CASIRQGGTGELFF.